This entry is about one T cell receptor (beta chain). In the source study's methods: It was from reference gene primer amplification that nucleated cell counts were estimated. The data were produced by immunoSEQ multiplex PCR, yet TCRdb's version contains in-frame clones alone and is incomplete. The DNA gave D and trimming, while V, J and clone size come from that table. The table includes 150,000 to 200,000 clones, about 85% detected once. This CDR3 has 16 residues. V shed 4 bases and J shed 9 bases, with 25 bases lying between them. The germline gives CDR1 SEHNR, CDR2 FQNEAQ (reference sequence). This record belongs to a study of blood T cell repertoires in COVID-19. At the level of the study: Sites across the United States, Italy and Spain contributed samples from acute and convalescent COVID-19. T cells, B-cell-depleted T cells, or PBMCs supplied cDNA or gDNA.

The sequenced material came from peripheral blood. This clonotype was obtained from a young woman with active or convalescent COVID-19. V usage is TRBV7-9 and J usage is TRBJ2-7, with D maybe TRBD2 (6 bases). CDR3 DNA: TGTGCCAGCAGCTCCTCGGGGAAGCGGGCCCCTCGCGGGCAGTACTTC. Residues: CASSSSGKRAPRGQYF.